The 10 T cell receptor beta chains presented below share a single source sample, sequenced in a study of metastatic and nonmetastatic thyroid tumors (dated by TCRdb to 2018 to 2020). Before undergoing thyroid surgery, none of the patients had been given any kind of treatment. Library method: PCR. Sequencing instrument: Illumina HiSeq 4000. TCRdb reanalyzed the raw reads on its own, using fastp at Q25 for trimming and MiXCR for clone calling, and kept in-frame beta chains. For this sample there are several thousand clones; 30% to 40% appear just once. About 37% of the sample is in the top ten clones. Sequencing was done on a sample of adjacent normal tissue. The receptors stem from a male donor with papillary thyroid cancer or a benign thyroid nodule (not recorded which). Some clones in this sample may be carry-over from other donors' samples.

The chain joins TRBV7-2 to TRBJ2-1; the match to TRBD2 covers 12 bases. Germline assignment: CDR1 SGHTA and CDR2 FQGNSA. This CDR3 is built from 16 residues. Trimming removed 2 bases from V and 8 bases from J; junction bases left unmatched: 7. CDR3 residues: CASSLPRLAGDDEQFF. The CDR3 coding sequence is TGTGCCAGCAGCTTACCGCGACTAGCGGGAGACGATGAGCAGTTCTTC. The variable domain in full, completed from reference TRBV7-2 and TRBJ2-1, reads GAGVSQSPSNKVTEKGKDVELRCDPISGHTALYWYRQSLGQGLEFLIYFQGNSAPDKSGLPSDRFSAERTGGSVSTLTIQRTQQEDSAVYLCASSLPRLAGDDEQFFGPGTRLTVL.

In the case of this clone: The junction and the germline gene differ at one end; a read error may be behind it. The chain combines TRBV5-1 with TRBJ2-7; TRBD1 or TRBD2 may be the D gene (6 bases each). The CDR3 is made up of 16 amino acids. Germline CDR1 is SGHRS and CDR2 is YFSETQ. CDR3 DNA sequence: TGCGCCATCAGCTTGGCGGGACGGACAGATGCCTACGAGCAGTACTTC. Translating gives CAISLAGRTDAYEQYF.

This clone was picked up many times. J is TRBJ2-3 and V is TRBV14; no firm D call. Trimming removed 1 base at V and 1 base at J, with 21 bases between. This CDR3 spans 19 amino acids. Per the germline V gene, CDR1 is SGHDN and CDR2 is FVKESK. The CDR3 DNA is TGTGCCAGCAGCCAAGGGATTGAACGGGCAGTAAAAGGCACAGATACGCAGTATTTT. Protein: CASSQGIERAVKGTDTQYF.

J is TRBJ2-2 and V is TRBV6-5; the D gene is possibly TRBD1 (5 bases). The CDR3 is made up of 15 amino acids. The V and J ends lost 2 bases and 13 bases respectively, with 20 bases between them. Germline V gene data show CDR1 as MNHEY and CDR2 as SVGAGI. The CDR3 nucleotides read TGTGCCAGCAGTTACCAGGTCAGGGCAGGCCGGGCGCTGTTTTTT. Its protein product is CASSYQVRAGRALFF.

This clone was detected only a few times. V gene TRBV5-6 combines with J gene TRBJ2-7; D is unclear. CDR3 length: 15 residues. V lost 0 bases, J lost 2 bases, and 12 bases lay in between. Germline V CDR1 and CDR2: SGHDT, YYEEEE. The CDR3 spells CASSLGWTSTYEQYF. The CDR3 DNA sequence: TGTGCCAGCAGCTTGGGTTGGACGTCGACCTACGAGCAGTACTTC. The whole variable domain, filled in from reference TRBV5-6 and TRBJ2-7, reads DAGVTQSPTHLIKTRGQQVTLRCSPKSGHDTVSWYQQALGQGPQFIFQYYEEEERQRGNFPDRFSGHQFPNYSSELNVNALLLGDSALYLCASSLGWTSTYEQYFGPGTRLTVT.

This clone is deemed medium-sized. The rearrangement uses TRBV7-9 and TRBJ2-5, with TRBD2 identical over 8 bases. Germline values: CDR1 SEHNR, CDR2 FQNEAQ (reference sequence). J was trimmed by 4 bases and V by 3 bases; bases with no gene match: 4. CDR3 length: 14 amino acids. The CDR3 protein is CASSFRGGGETQYF. The CDR3 coding sequence is TGTGCCAGCAGCTTTCGGGGGGGTGGAGAGACCCAGTACTTC.

Judged by abundance, this clone is large (0.1 to 1%). V gene TRBV27 combines with J gene TRBJ2-7, with D tentatively TRBD2 (5 bases). Trimming shortened V by 6 bases and J by 3 bases, and 12 bases separated the two germline ends. Germline CDR1 reads MNHEY; CDR2 reads SMNVEV (reference sequence). The CDR3 totals 13 residues. For the CDR3, the DNA is TGTGCCAGCAGCGAGGGCCTCCTCTACGAGCAGTACTTC. Protein product: CASSEGLLYEQYF.

This clone turned up a few times. V usage is TRBV20-1 and J usage is TRBJ1-2; 7 positions match TRBD1. Germline V gives CDR1 DFQATT, CDR2 SNEGSKA (reference sequence). J gave up 5 bases and V 1 base, and 10 bases lay outside the gene matches. The CDR3 has 15 residues. In DNA, the CDR3 is TGCAGTGCTAGAGGCCGACAGGGACGGGGGTATGGCTACACCTTC. This translates into CSARGRQGRGYGYTF.

The table lists this clone with many counts. CDR3 protein: CASSSHGQAGSPLHF. CDR3 DNA sequence: TGTGCCAGCAGCTCCCACGGACAGGCGGGTTCACCCCTCCACTTT. The chain couples TRBV9 to TRBJ1-6, with 7 positions matching TRBD1. V gave up 4 bases and J gave up 9 bases; unmatched junction bases: 10. CDR1 and CDR2 (germline): SGDLS, YYNGEE. This CDR3 comprises 15 residues.

A single count supports this clone. The chain carries TRBV5-1 and TRBJ1-3; TRBD1 might be the D (6 bases). Germline V gene lookup returns CDR1 SGHRS and CDR2 YFSETQ. The CDR3 contains 15 residues. The ends were cut back, 1 base at V and 2 bases at J, with 10 bases in the middle. The CDR3 coding sequence is TGCGCCAGCAGCTTGCAGGGGCCGGCTGGAAACACCATATATTTT. This translates into CASSLQGPAGNTIYF.